These 13 T cell receptor beta chains share one sample of origin, sequenced in a study of T cell responses to AZD1222 COVID-19 vaccine. Clones were read by immunoSEQ multiplex PCR, and TCRdb kept only the in-frame ones, dropping some. Among about 160,000 clones listed, around 90% were seen once. The material sequenced was peripheral blood, taken 28 days after the second AZD1222 dose. The receptors come from an adult who received the AZD1222 COVID-19 vaccine.

Here the CDR3 DNA reads TGTGCCAGCAGCCAAGTAACGGACACCATATATTTT. It yields the protein CASSQVTDTIYF. The chain has TRBV3-1 (or the pseudogene TRBV3-2) and TRBJ1-3, with D uncertain. The germline gives CDR1 LGHDT, CDR2 YNNKEL (reference sequence). The V and J ends lost 1 base and 8 bases respectively, with 6 bases between them. This CDR3 is 12 amino acids long.

The chain employs TRBV7-9 and TRBJ1-1; 8 bases match TRBD1. V lost 1 base and J lost 6; bases outside the gene matches: 10. CDR3 length: 16 amino acids. Per germline, CDR1 SEHNR and CDR2 FQNEAQ (reference sequence). CDR3 residues: CASSLVLGTDRAEAFF. DNA of the CDR3: TGTGCCAGCAGCTTAGTTCTAGGGACGGACAGGGCTGAAGCTTTCTTT.

The chain has TRBV3-1 (or the pseudogene TRBV3-2) and TRBJ2-1, with 7 bases identical to TRBD2. The CDR3 runs to 15 residues. Germline CDR1 LGHDT, CDR2 YNNKEL (reference sequence). J gave up 7 bases and V 0 bases, and 6 bases lay outside the gene matches. CDR3 nucleotide sequence: TGTGCCAGCAGCCAAGATAGGCCTAGCGGAAATGAGCAGTTCTTC. This sequence encodes CASSQDRPSGNEQFF.

The rearrangement uses TRBV5-5 and TRBJ1-6; D is ambiguous. The V gene lost 4 bases and the J gene lost 4 bases, with 6 bases spanning the gap. This CDR3 contains 13 residues. CDR1 SGHKS and CDR2 YYEKEE come from the germline V gene (reference sequence). Here the CDR3 reads CASSRGYNSPLHF. Written as DNA, the CDR3 is TGTGCCAGCAGCCGGGGATATAATTCACCCCTCCACTTT.

About this clone itself: Additional DNA sequences in this sample encode the identical CDR3. The chain employs TRBV27 and TRBJ1-3; D is ambiguous. Germline loops: CDR1 MNHEY, CDR2 SMNVEV (reference sequence). CDR3 length: 15 amino acids. Deletions cut 0 bases from V and 3 bases from J, with 9 bases between. CDR3 DNA: TGTGCCAGCAGTTTATCGCCCGGCGGTGGAAACACCATATATTTT. Translated: CASSLSPGGGNTIYF.

The chain recombines TRBV19 with TRBJ1-5; D ambiguous. V lost 5 bases and J 7 bases, leaving 18 bases between the germline ends. Germline V CDR1 and CDR2: LNHDA, SQIVND (reference sequence). The CDR3 covers 15 residues. In DNA form, the CDR3 reads TGTGCCAGTAGTTATCACAGCGGAGGTACACAGCCCCAGCATTTT. Its translation: CASSYHSGGTQPQHF.

This clone was picked up a small number of times. This chain uses TRBV11-2 with TRBJ1-1; unclear D gene. The V gene's germline CDR1 is SGHAT and CDR2 FQNNGV. This CDR3 is built from 18 residues. V lost 1 base to trimming and J lost 1 base, with 19 bases between them. The CDR3 bases are TGTGCCAGCAGCTTAGCGTTTGCGAGAGGCCAAGGGAACACTGAAGCTTTCTTT. Translated, it gives CASSLAFARGQGNTEAFF.

The chain couples TRBV29-1 to TRBJ1-6; 7 bases line up with TRBD1. Germline V gene sequence: CDR1 SQVTM, CDR2 ANQGSEA. This CDR3 is 19 amino acids long. The ends lost 3 bases at V and 7 bases at J; junction bases unmatched: 21. CDR3 in amino acids: CSVEAGFPLKTGNNSPLHF. The CDR3 nucleotides are TGCAGCGTTGAGGCTGGGTTCCCGTTAAAGACAGGGAACAATTCACCCCTCCACTTT.

This clone was seen once. V and J are TRBV12-5 and TRBJ2-3; D possibly matches TRBD1 or TRBD2 (5 bases each). The CDR3 runs to 14 residues. Trimming left V 4 bases short and J 4 bases short, with 12 bases between. From germline, CDR1 is LGHNT and CDR2 FRNRAP. CDR3 amino acids: CASGSGTSPDTQYF. DNA for the CDR3: TGTGCTAGTGGTTCCGGGACCTCGCCAGATACGCAGTATTTT.

The rearrangement links TRBV20-1 to TRBJ1-1; D not resolved. The germline V and J ends were trimmed by 2 bases and 5 bases, with 6 bases remaining between them. CDR1 and CDR2 (germline): DFQATT, SNEGSKA (reference sequence). The CDR3 covers 11 residues. In nucleotides, the CDR3 is TGCAGTGCTAGATCGGGAACTGAAGCTTTCTTT. This translates into CSARSGTEAFF.

The gene calls are TRBV12-5 and TRBJ1-5, with D perhaps TRBD1 (5 bases). Deletions cut 6 bases from V and 1 base from J, with 13 bases between. The CDR3 consists of 15 residues. Germline lookup yields CDR1 LGHNT and CDR2 FRNRAP. Here the CDR3 DNA reads TGTGCTAGTGGGACCGGGACGCCCAGCAATCAGCCCCAGCATTTT. Residues: CASGTGTPSNQPQHF.

This sequence joins TRBV15 and TRBJ1-5; D is ambiguous. In germline, CDR1 is LNHNV, CDR2 YYDKDF (reference sequence). Trimming stripped 1 base from V and 0 bases from J, with 13 bases between. CDR3 length: 17 amino acids. In DNA, the CDR3 is TGTGCCACCAGCAGAGCTCCGGACCGATTTAGCAATCAGCCCCAGCATTTT. Protein product: CATSRAPDRFSNQPQHF.

CDR3 nucleotide sequence: TGTGCCAGCAGCTGGACTAGCGGAACCAATGAGCAGTTCTTC. Translated, it gives CASSWTSGTNEQFF. V is TRBV14 and J is TRBJ2-1; 10 bases match TRBD2. V dropped 5 bases and J dropped 6; count of bases not matched to a gene: 4. The CDR3 loop spans 14 amino acids. Looked up from germline, CDR1 is SGHDN and CDR2 is FVKESK.